This T cell receptor beta chain stems from a study of CD8 T cells in ankylosing spondylitis. Broader study findings: Both synovial fluid and blood in reactive arthritis had previously been reported to carry some motif variants. For ankylosing spondylitis blood, a TCR beta motif of about eight highly homologous variants appeared characteristic. Significantly higher representation of disease-linked clones was reported for matched ankylosing spondylitis synovial fluid. A CD8+ phenotype characterized the disease-linked clones, which were relatively rare in peripheral blood.

A note on this clonotype: Its matching antigen is unknown.

TCRdb re-analysed the 5' RACE reads in MiXCR, keeping a single row per CDR3 protein. This sample yields about 360,000 distinct CDR3 sequences, of which 14% to 15% are seen a single time; around 1% belongs to the top ten. Germline CDR1 reads MNHEY; CDR2 reads SVGAGI. The CDR3 length is 11 residues. V lost 5 bases, J lost 12 bases, and 8 bases lay in between. Sequencing was done on a sample of blood, either unsorted or a sorted T cell fraction (not recorded which). This clonotype was obtained from a male donor with ankylosing spondylitis or in good health (not recorded which). The gene calls are TRBV6-5 and TRBJ1-6; D unclear. The CDR3 nucleotides read TGTGCCAGCAGTACTCCGGGACCCCTCCACTTT. Its translation: CASSTPGPLHF.